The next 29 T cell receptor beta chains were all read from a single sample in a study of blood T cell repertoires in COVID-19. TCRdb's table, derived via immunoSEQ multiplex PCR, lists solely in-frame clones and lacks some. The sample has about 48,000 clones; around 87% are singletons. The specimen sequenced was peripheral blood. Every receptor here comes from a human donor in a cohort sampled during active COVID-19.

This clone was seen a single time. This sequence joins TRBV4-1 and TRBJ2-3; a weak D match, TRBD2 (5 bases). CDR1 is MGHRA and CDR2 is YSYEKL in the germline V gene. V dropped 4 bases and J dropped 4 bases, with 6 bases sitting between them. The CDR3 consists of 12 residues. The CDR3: CASSLGADTQYF. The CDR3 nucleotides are TGCGCCAGCAGCCTCGGGGCAGATACGCAGTATTTT.

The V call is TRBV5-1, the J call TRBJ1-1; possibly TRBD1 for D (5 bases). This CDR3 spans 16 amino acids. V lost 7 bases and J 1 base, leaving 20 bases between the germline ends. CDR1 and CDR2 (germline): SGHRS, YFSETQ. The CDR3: CASPRGSGRRNTEAFF. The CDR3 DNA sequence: TGCGCCAGCCCTAGGGGCAGTGGGAGGAGGAACACTGAAGCTTTCTTT.

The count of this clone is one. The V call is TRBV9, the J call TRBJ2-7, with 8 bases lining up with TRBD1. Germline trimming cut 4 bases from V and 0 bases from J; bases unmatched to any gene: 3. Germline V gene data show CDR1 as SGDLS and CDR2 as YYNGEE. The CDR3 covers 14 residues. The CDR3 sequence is CASSRTGLSYEQYF. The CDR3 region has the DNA TGTGCCAGCAGCCGGACAGGGCTCTCCTACGAGCAGTACTTC.

The CDR3 nucleotides read TGTGCCAGCAGCGGAGAGGGCCAGAGCACAGATACGCAGTATTTT. It encodes CASSGEGQSTDTQYF. The rearrangement uses TRBV2 and TRBJ2-3; D possibly corresponds to TRBD2 (5 bases). CDR1 and CDR2 (germline): SNHLY, FYNNEI. This CDR3 spans 15 amino acids. Trimming shortened V by 6 bases and J by 0 bases, and 13 bases separated the two germline ends.

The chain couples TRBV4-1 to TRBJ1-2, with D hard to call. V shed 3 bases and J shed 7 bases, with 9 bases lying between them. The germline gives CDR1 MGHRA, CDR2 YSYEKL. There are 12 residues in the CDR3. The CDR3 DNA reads TGCGCCAGCAGCCATGACACTCGTGGCTACACCTTC. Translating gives CASSHDTRGYTF.

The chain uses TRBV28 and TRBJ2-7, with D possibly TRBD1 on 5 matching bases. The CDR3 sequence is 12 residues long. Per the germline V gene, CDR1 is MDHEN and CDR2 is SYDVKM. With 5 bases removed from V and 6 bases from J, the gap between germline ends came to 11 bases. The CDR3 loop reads CASSTSGFEQYF. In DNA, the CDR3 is TGTGCCAGCAGTACGTCAGGGTTCGAGCAGTACTTC.

CDR3 loop: CASSEMGFGRGRGAQHF. Written as DNA, the CDR3 is TGTGCCAGCAGTGAAATGGGTTTCGGGAGGGGGAGAGGGGCCCAGCATTTT. The rearrangement links TRBV6-1 to TRBJ1-5, with a tentative D call TRBD1 (6 bases). The germline V gene encodes CDR1 MNHNS and CDR2 SASEGT. The V gene lost 2 bases and the J gene lost 11 bases, with 25 bases spanning the gap. The CDR3 has 17 amino acids.

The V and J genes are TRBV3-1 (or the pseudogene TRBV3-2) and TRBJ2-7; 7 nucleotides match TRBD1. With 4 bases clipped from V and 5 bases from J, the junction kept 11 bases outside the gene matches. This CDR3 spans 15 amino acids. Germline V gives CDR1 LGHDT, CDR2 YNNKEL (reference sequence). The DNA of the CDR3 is TGTGCCAGCAGCCTCAAACCAGGGGGTGGCGACGAGCAGTACTTC. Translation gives CASSLKPGGGDEQYF.

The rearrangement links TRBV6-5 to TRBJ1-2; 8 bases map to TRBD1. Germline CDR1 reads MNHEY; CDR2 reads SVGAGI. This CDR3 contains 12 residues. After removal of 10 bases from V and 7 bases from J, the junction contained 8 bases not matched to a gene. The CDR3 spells CATRGQGGGYTF. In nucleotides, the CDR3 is TGTGCCACCCGTGGACAGGGTGGTGGCTACACCTTC.

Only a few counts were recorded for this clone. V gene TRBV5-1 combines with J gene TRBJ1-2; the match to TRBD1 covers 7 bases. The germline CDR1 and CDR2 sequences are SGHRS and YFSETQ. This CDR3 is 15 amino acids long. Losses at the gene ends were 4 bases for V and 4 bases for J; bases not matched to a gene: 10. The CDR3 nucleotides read TGCGCCAGCAGCCTCTACCCGGGACAGATCTATGGCTACACCTTC. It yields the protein CASSLYPGQIYGYTF.

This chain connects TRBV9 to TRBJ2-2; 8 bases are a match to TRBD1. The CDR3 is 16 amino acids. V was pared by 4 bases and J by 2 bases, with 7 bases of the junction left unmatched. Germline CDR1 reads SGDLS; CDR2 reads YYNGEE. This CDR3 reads CASSPRTGLNTGELFF. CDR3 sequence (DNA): TGTGCCAGCAGCCCCCGGACAGGGCTTAACACCGGGGAGCTGTTTTTT. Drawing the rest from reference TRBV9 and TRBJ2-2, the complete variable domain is DSGVTQTPKHLITATGQRVTLRCSPRSGDLSVYWYQQSLDQGLQFLIQYYNGEERAKGNILERFSAQQFPDLHSELNLSSLELGDSALYFCASSPRTGLNTGELFFGEGSRLTVL.

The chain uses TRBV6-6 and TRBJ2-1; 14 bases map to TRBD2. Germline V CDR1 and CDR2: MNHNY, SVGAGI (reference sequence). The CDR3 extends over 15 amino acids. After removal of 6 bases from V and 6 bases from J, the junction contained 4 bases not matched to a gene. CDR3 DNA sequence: TGTGCCAGCAGGTTGACTAGCGGGGGGGCCAATGAGCAGTTCTTC. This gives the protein CASRLTSGGANEQFF.

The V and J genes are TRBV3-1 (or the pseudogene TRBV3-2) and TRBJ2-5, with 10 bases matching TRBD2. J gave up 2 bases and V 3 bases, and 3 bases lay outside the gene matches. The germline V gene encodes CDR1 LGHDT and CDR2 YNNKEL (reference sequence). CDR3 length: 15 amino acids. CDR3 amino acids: CASSHSSGGQETQYF. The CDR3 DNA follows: TGTGCCAGCAGCCACTCTAGCGGGGGACAAGAGACCCAGTACTTC.

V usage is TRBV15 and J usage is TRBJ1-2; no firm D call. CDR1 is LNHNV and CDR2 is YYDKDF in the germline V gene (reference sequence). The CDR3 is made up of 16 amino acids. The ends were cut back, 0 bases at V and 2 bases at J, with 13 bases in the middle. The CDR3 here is CATSRDLAASNYGYTF. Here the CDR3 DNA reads TGTGCCACCAGCAGAGATTTGGCCGCTTCCAACTATGGCTACACCTTC.

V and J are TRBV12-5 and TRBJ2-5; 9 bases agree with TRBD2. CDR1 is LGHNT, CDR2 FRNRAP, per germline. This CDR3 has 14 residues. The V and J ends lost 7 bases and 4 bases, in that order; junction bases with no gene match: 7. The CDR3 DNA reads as TGTGCTAGTGAAGGAGTAGCGGGGGTAGAGACCCAGTACTTC. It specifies CASEGVAGVETQYF.

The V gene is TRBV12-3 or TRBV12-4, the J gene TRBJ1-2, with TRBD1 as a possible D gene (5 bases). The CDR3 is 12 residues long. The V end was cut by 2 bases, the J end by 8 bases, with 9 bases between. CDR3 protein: CASSLPGHGYTF. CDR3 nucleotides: TGTGCCAGCAGTTTACCAGGGCACGGCTACACCTTC.

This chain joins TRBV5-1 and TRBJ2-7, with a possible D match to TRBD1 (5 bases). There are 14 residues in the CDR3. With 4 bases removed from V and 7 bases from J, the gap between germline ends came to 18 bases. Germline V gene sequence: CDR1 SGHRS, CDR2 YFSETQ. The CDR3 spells CASSIQASLGEQYF. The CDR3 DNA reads TGCGCCAGCAGCATACAGGCATCCCTCGGGGAGCAGTACTTC.

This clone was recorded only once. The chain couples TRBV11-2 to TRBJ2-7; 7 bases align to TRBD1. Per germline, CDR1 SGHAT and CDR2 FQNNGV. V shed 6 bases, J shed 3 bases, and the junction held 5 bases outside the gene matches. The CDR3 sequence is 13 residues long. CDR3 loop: CASRKTGDYEQYF. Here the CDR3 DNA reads TGTGCCAGCAGGAAAACAGGGGACTACGAGCAGTACTTC.

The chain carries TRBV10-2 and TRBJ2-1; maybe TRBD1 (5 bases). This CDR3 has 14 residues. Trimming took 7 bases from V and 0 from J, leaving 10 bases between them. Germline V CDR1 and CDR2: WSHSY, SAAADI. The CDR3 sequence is CASTSDSSYNEQFF. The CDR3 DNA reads TGCGCCAGCACCAGCGACAGCTCCTACAATGAGCAGTTCTTC.

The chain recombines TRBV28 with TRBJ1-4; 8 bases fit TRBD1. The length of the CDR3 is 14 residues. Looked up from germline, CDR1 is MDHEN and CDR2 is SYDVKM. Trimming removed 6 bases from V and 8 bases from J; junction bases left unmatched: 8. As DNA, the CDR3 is TGTGCCAGCAGATCAGGGGGCGCGGGAGAAAAACTGTTTTTT. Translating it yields CASRSGGAGEKLFF.

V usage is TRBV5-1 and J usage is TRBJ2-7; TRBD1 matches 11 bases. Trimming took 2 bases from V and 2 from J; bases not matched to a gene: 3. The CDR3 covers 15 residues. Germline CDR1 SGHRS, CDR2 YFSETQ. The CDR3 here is CASSFGTGGTYEQYF. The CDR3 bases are TGCGCCAGCAGCTTTGGGACAGGGGGAACCTACGAGCAGTACTTC.

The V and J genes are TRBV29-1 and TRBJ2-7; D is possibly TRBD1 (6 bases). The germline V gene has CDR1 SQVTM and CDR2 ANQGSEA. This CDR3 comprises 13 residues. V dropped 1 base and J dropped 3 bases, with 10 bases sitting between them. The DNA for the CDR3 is TGCAGCGTTGAAGTAGGCAGGGGCTACGAGCAGTACTTC. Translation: CSVEVGRGYEQYF.

CDR3 nucleotide sequence: TGTGCCAGCAGTTTAAGGGGGGGCTATGGCTACACCTTC. It encodes CASSLRGGYGYTF. The V call is TRBV12-3 or TRBV12-4, the J call TRBJ1-2; D perhaps matches TRBD1 (6 bases). The V gene lost 2 bases and the J gene lost 4 bases, with 8 bases spanning the gap. This CDR3 contains 13 residues.

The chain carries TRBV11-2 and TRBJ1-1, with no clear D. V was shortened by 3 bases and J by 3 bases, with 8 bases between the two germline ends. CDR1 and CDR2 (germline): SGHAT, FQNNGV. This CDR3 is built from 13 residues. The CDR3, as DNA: TGTGCCAGCAGCTTTATCGGGTACACTGAAGCTTTCTTT. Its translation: CASSFIGYTEAFF.

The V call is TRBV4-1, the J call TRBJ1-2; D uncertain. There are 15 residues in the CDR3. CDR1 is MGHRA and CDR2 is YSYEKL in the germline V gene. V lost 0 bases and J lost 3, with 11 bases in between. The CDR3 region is CASSQDPGVDYGYTF. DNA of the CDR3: TGCGCCAGCAGCCAAGATCCCGGGGTAGACTATGGCTACACCTTC.

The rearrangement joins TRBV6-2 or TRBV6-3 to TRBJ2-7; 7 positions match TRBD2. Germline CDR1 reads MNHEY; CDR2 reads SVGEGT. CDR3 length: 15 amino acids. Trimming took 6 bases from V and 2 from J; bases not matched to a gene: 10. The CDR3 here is CASSHGGSETYEQYF. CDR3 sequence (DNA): TGTGCCAGCAGCCACGGCGGGAGTGAAACCTACGAGCAGTACTTC.

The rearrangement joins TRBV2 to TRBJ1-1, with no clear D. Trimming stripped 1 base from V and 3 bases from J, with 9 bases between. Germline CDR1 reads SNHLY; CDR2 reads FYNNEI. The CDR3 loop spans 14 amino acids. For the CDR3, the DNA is TGTGCCAGCAGTGAAGGCCCTAGCGACACTGAAGCTTTCTTT. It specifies CASSEGPSDTEAFF. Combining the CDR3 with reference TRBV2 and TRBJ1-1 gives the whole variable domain EPEVTQTPSHQVTQMGQEVILRCVPISNHLYFYWYRQILGQKVEFLVSFYNNEISEKSEIFDDQFSVERPDGSNFTLKIRSTKLEDSAMYFCASSEGPSDTEAFFGQGTRLTVV.

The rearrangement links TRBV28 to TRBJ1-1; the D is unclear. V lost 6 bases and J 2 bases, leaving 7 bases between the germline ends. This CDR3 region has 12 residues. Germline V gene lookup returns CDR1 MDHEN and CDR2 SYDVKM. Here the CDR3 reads CASSQLNTEAFF. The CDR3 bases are TGTGCCAGCAGCCAACTTAACACTGAAGCTTTCTTT.

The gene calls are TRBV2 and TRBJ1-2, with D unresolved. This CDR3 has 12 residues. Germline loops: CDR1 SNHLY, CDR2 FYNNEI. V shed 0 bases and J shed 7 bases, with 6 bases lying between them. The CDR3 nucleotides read TGTGCCAGCAGTGAAGCTAATCCTGGCTACACCTTC. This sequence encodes CASSEANPGYTF.